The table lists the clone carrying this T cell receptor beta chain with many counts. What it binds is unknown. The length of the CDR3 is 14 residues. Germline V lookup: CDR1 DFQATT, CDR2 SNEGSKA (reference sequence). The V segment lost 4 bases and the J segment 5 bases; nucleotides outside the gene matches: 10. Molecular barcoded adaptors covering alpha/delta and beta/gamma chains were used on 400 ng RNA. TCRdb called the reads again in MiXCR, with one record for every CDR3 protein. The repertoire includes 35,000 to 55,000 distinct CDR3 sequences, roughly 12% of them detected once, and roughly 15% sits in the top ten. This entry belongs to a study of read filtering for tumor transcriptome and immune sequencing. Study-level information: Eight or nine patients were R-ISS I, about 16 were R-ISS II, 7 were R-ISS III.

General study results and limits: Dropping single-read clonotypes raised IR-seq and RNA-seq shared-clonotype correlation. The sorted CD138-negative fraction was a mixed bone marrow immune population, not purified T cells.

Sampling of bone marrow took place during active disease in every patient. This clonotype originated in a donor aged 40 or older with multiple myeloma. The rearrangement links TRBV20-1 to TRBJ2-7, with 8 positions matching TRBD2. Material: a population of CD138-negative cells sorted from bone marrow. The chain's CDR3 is CSAKGETSVNEQYF. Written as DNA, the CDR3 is TGCAGTGCTAAAGGGGAGACTAGCGTAAACGAGCAGTACTTC.